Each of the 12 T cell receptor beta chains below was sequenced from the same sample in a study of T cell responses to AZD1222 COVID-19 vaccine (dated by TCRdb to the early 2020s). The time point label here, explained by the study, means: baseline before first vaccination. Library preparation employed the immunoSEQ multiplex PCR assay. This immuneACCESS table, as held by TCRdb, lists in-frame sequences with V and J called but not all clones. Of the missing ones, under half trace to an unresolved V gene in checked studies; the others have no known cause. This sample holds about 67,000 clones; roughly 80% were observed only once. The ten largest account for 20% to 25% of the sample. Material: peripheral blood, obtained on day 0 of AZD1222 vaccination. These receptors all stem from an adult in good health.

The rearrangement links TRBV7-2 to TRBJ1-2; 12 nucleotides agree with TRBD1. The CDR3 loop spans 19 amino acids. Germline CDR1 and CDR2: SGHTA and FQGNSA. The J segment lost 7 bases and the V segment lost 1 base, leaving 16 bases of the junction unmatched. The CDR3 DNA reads TGTGCCAGCAGCTTAGGTCCGCCCCCCGGGACAGGGGGCGCTTTTGGCTACACCTTC. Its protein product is CASSLGPPPGTGGAFGYTF.

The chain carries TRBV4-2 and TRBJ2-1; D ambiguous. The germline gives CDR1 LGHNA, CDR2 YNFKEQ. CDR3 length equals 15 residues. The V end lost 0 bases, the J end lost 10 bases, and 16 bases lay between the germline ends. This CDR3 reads CASSQDNSRVGEQFF. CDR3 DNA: TGTGCCAGCAGCCAAGATAATTCCCGAGTAGGCGAGCAGTTCTTC.

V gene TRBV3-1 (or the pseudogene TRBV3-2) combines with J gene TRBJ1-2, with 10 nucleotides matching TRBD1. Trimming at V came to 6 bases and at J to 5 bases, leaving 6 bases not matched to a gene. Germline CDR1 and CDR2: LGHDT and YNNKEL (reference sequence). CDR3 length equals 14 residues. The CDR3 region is CASRQAGQGYGYTF. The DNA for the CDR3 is TGTGCCAGCAGGCAGGCGGGACAGGGGTATGGCTACACCTTC.

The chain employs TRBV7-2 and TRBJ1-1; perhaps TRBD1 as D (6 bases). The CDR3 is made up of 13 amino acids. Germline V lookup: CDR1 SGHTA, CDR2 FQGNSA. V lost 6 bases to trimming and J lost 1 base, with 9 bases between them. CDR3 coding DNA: TGTGCCAGCAGTAAACAGGGGAACACTGAAGCTTTCTTT. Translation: CASSKQGNTEAFF.

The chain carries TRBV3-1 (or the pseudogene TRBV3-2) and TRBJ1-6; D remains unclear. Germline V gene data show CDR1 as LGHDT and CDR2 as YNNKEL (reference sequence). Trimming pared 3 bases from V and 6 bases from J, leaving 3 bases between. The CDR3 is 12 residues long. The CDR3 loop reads CASSQLNSPLHF. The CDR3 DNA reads TGTGCCAGCAGCCAGCTTAATTCACCCCTCCACTTT.

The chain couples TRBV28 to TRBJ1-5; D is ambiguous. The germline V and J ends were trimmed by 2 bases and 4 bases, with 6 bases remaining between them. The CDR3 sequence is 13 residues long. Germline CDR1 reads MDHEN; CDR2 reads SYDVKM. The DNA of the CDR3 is TGTGCCAGCAGTTTAGGGGTTAATCAGCCCCAGCATTTT. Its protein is CASSLGVNQPQHF. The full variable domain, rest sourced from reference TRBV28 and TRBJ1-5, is DVKVTQSSRYLVKRTGEKVFLECVQDMDHENMFWYRQDPGLGLRLIYFSYDVKMKEKGDIPEGYSVSREKKERFSLILESASTNQTSMYLCASSLGVNQPQHFGDGTRLSIL.

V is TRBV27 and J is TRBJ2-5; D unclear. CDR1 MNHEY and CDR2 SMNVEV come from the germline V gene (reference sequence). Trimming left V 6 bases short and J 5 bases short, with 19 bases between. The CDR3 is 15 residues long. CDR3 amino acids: CASSQSPRRTETQYF. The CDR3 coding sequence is TGTGCCAGCAGCCAGTCGCCCCGACGGACGGAGACCCAGTACTTC.

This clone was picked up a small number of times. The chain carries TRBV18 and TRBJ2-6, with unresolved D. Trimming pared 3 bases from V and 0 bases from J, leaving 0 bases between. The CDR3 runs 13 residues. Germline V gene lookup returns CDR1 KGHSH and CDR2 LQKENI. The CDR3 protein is CASSPSGANVLTF. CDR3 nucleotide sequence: TGTGCCAGCTCACCCTCTGGGGCCAACGTCCTGACTTTC. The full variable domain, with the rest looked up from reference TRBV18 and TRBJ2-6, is NAGVMQNPRHLVRRRGQEARLRCSPMKGHSHVYWYRQLPEEGLKFMVYLQKENIIDESGMPKERFSAEFPKEGPSILRIQQVVRGDSAAYFCASSPSGANVLTFGAGSRLTVL.

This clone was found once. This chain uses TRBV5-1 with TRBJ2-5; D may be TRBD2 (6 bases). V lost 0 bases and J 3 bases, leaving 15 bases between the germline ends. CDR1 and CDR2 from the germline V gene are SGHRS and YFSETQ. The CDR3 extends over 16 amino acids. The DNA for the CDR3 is TGCGCCAGCAGCTTGGGTTCGGGGGATGGTGAAGAGACCCAGTACTTC. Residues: CASSLGSGDGEETQYF.

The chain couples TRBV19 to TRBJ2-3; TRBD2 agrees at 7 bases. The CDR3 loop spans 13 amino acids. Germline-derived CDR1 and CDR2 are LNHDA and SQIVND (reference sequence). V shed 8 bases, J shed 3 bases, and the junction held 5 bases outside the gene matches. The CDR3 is CASGGDITDTQYF. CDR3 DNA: TGTGCCAGTGGGGGGGATATTACAGATACGCAGTATTTT.

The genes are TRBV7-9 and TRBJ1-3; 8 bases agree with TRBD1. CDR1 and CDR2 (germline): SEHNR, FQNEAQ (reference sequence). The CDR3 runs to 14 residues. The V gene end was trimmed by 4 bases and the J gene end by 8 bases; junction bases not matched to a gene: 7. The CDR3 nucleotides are TGTGCCAGCAGCTCCTGGACAGGGCGGGACACCATATATTTT. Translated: CASSSWTGRDTIYF.

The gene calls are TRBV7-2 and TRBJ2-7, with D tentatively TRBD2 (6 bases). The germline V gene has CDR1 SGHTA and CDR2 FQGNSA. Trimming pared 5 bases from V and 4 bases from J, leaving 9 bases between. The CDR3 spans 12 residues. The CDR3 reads CASSVGRYEQYF. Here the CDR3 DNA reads TGTGCCAGCAGCGTTGGGAGGTACGAGCAGTACTTC.